These 5 T cell receptor beta chains were all obtained from the same sample, sequenced in a study of blood T cells in healthy people across ages. The authors ran a second PCR of about 7 to 11 cycles using a sample-barcoded 5' primer and a J-beta primer mix. TCRdb called the 5' RACE reads again in MiXCR, with one record for every CDR3 protein. Counted here are 1.5 million to 2 million distinct CDR3 sequences, roughly 52% occurring once; the ten biggest clones make up approximately 2.1%. Sequencing was performed on blood. These receptors originate from a woman aged 40 to 50 in good health.

The V call is TRBV20-1, the J call TRBJ1-5; 8 bases align to TRBD1. This CDR3 is built from 17 residues. Looked up from germline, CDR1 is DFQATT and CDR2 is SNEGSKA (reference sequence). V lost 0 bases, J lost 1 base, and 8 bases stayed unmatched. CDR3 in DNA: TGCAGTGCTAGAGATCCACGGACAGGGCTGAGCAATCAGCCCCAGCATTTT. Residues: CSARDPRTGLSNQPQHF.

The J gene is TRBJ2-1, the V gene TRBV7-2, with D possibly being TRBD2 (5 bases). Trimming removed 4 bases from V and 5 bases from J, with 9 bases in between. This CDR3 contains 13 residues. The V gene's germline CDR1 is SGHTA and CDR2 FQGNSA. In DNA, the CDR3 is TGTGCCAGCAGCTCCCAGAGGGACAATGAGCAGTTCTTC. It translates to CASSSQRDNEQFF.

The rearrangement uses TRBV5-1 and TRBJ2-5, with 10 nucleotides matching TRBD1. Germline lookup yields CDR1 SGHRS and CDR2 YFSETQ. The V segment lost 2 bases and the J segment 11 bases; nucleotides outside the gene matches: 12. The CDR3 sequence is 15 residues long. The CDR3 nucleotides read TGCGCCAGCAGCTTTGCAACCCCGGGGACAGGGGAACAGTACTTC. Its translation is CASSFATPGTGEQYF.

This chain links TRBV29-1 with TRBJ2-2, with D hard to call. The V gene's germline CDR1 is SQVTM and CDR2 ANQGSEA. The CDR3 has 14 amino acids. Trimming took 1 base from V and 1 from J, leaving 7 bases between them. The CDR3 DNA is TGCAGCGTTGAAGTCTGGAAGAACACCGGGGAGCTGTTTTTT. This gives the protein CSVEVWKNTGELFF.

The chain joins TRBV5-1 to TRBJ2-3, with D perhaps matching TRBD2 (6 bases). V lost 2 bases and J 2 bases, leaving 12 bases between the germline ends. Germline loops: CDR1 SGHRS, CDR2 YFSETQ. The CDR3 contains 15 residues. CDR3 nucleotide sequence: TGCGCCAGCAGCTTAGGAGGGGCCCCCACAGATACGCAGTATTTT. It encodes CASSLGGAPTDTQYF.